This T cell receptor beta chain is drawn from a study of early T cells in non-severe SARS-CoV-2 infection. This CDR3 is 18 amino acids long. After removal of 4 bases from V and 6 bases from J, the junction contained 17 bases not matched to a gene. Per germline, CDR1 SGHDT and CDR2 YYEEEE. General study findings and limits: VDJdb-based matching was biased toward anti-spike CD8 responses and missed private and CD4 specificities.

Each CDR3 protein gets one entry after TCRdb re-called the 5' RACE reads with MiXCR. The sample has around 50,000 distinct CDR3 sequences, roughly 4% seen once. The table lists this clonotype with many counts. Its specificity is not known. The sequence derives from an adult who was a healthcare worker with PCR-confirmed SARS-CoV-2 infection or an uninfected control (not recorded which). Sequencing used whole blood. The chain employs TRBV5-6 and TRBJ2-5; 11 positions match TRBD2. The CDR3 sequence is CASSVTGLAVPVVKTQYF. As DNA, the CDR3 is TGTGCCAGCAGCGTAACGGGACTAGCGGTCCCTGTTGTGAAGACCCAGTACTTC.